The entry below describes one T cell receptor (beta chain). Its cognate antigen is unknown. The data stem from a study of post-analysis software for immune sequencing data. As for the study in general: Relapsing-remitting, secondary progressive and progressive-relapsing forms of multiple sclerosis all featured among disease courses. Study-wide findings and caveats: There was significantly lower normalized Chao1 diversity in multiple sclerosis patients than in controls. Under F measure analysis, samples from one preparation batch co-clustered strongly.

Unique molecular identifiers were present in the TCR beta cDNA libraries. Hundreds of thousands of cDNA molecules came from around 1 to 10 million T cells. TCRdb reprocessed the PCR reads via MiXCR and lists one record per CDR3 protein. The data show approximately 440,000 distinct CDR3 sequences, under 55% seen once. The receptor was derived from a girl aged 10 to 17 with multiple sclerosis. The sample consisted of blood.

The CDR3 region is CSVVGVVGETRYF. The CDR3 DNA sequence: TGCAGCGTTGTTGGAGTAGTGGGCGAGACCCGGTACTTC. The chain recombines TRBV29-1 with TRBJ2-7; D ambiguous. The CDR3 is made up of 13 amino acids. The germline gives CDR1 SQVTM, CDR2 ANQGSEA. Trimming stripped 4 bases from V and 12 bases from J, with 22 bases between.